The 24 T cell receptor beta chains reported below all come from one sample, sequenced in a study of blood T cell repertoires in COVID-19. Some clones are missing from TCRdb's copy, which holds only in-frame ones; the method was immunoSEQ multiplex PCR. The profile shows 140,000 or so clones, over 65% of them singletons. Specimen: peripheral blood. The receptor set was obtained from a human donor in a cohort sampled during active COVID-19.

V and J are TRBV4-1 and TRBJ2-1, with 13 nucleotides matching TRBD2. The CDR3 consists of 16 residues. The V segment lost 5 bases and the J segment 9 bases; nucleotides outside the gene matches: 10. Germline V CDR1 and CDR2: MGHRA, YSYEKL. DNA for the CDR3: TGCGCCAGCAGCTCCCGGACTAGCGGGAGTGGTAGTGAGCAGTTCTTC. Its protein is CASSSRTSGSGSEQFF.

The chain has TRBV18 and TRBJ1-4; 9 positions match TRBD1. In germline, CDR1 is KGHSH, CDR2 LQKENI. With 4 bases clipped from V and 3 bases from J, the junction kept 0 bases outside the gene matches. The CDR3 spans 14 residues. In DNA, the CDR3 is TGTGCCAGCTCACGACAGGGGGCTAATGAAAAACTGTTTTTT. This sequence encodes CASSRQGANEKLFF.

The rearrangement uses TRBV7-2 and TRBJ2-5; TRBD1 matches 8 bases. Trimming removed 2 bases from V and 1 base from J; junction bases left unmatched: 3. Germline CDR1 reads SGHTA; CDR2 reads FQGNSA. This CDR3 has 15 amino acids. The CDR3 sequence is CASSLTGTGQETQYF. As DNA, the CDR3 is TGTGCCAGCAGCTTAACCGGGACAGGCCAAGAGACCCAGTACTTC.

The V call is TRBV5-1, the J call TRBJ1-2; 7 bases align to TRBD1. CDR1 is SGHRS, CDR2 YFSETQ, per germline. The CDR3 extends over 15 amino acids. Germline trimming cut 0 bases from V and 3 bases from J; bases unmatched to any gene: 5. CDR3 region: CASSLEGRGDYGYTF. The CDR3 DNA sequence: TGCGCCAGCAGCTTGGAAGGCAGGGGGGACTATGGCTACACCTTC.

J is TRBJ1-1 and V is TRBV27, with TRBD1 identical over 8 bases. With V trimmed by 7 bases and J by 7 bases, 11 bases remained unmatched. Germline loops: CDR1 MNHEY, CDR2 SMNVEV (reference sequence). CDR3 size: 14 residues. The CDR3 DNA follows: TGTGCCAGCAACCCTACAGGGGGGATGGTTGAAGCTTTCTTT. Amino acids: CASNPTGGMVEAFF.

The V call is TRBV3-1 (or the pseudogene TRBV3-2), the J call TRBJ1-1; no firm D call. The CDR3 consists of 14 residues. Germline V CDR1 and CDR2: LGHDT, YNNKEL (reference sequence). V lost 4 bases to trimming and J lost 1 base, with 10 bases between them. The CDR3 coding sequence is TGTGCCAGCAGCCGGCCCGAGGGGAACACTGAAGCTTTCTTT. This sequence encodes CASSRPEGNTEAFF.

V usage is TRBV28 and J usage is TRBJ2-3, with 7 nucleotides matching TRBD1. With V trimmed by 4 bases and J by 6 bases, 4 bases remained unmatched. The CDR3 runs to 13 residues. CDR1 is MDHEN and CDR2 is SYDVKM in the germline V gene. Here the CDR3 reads CASSSPDRDTQYF. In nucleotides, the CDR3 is TGTGCCAGCAGTTCCCCGGACAGGGATACGCAGTATTTT.

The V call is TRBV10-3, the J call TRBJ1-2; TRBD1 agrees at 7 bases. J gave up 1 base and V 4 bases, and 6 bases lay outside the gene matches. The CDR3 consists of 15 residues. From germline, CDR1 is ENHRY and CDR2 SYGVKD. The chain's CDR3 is CAISGQGVINYGYTF. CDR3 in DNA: TGTGCCATCAGTGGGCAGGGGGTCATTAACTATGGCTACACCTTC.

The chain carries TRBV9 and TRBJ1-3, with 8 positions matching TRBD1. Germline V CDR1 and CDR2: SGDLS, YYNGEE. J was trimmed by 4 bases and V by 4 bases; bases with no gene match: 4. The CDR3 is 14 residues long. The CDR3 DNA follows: TGTGCCAGCAGCTCCCAGGGGGCAGGAAACACCATATATTTT. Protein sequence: CASSSQGAGNTIYF.

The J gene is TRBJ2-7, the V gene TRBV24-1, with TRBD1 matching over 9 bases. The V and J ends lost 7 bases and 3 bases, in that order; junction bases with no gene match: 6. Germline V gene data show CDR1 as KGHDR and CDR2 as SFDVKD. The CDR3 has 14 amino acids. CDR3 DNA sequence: TGTGCCACCAGCGGGACAGGGATCGACTACGAGCAGTACTTC. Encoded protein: CATSGTGIDYEQYF.

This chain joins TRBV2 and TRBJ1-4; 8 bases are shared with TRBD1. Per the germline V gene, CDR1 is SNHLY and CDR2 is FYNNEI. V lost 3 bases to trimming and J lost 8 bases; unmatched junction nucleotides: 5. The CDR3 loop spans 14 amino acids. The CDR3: CASSETGVDEKLFF. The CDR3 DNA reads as TGTGCCAGCAGTGAGACAGGGGTGGACGAAAAACTGTTTTTT.

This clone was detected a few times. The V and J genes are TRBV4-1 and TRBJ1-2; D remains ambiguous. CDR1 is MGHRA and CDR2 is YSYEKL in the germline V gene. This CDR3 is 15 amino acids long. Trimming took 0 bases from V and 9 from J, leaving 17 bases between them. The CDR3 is CASSQEGGELTSYTF. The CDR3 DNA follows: TGCGCCAGCAGCCAAGAAGGCGGGGAGTTAACCAGCTACACCTTC.

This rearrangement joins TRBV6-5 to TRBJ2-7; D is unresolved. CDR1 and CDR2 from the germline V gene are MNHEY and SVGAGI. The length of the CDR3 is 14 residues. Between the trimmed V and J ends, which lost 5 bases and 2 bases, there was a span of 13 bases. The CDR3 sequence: CASSRKEFPYEQYV. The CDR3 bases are TGTGCCAGCAGTCGAAAGGAGTTCCCCTACGAGCAGTACGTC.

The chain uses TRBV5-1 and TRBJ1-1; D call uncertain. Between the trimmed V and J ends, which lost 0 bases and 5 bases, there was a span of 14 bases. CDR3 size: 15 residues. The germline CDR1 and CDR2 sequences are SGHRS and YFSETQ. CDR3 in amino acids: CASSLGGREATEAFF. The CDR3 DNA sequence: TGCGCCAGCAGCTTGGGAGGTCGAGAAGCTACTGAAGCTTTCTTT.

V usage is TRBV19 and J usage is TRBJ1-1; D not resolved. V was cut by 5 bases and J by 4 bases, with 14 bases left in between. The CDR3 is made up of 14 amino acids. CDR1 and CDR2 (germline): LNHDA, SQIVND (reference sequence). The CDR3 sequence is CASSPGRRGTEAFF. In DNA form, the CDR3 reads TGTGCCAGTAGTCCTGGCCGACGGGGCACTGAAGCTTTCTTT.

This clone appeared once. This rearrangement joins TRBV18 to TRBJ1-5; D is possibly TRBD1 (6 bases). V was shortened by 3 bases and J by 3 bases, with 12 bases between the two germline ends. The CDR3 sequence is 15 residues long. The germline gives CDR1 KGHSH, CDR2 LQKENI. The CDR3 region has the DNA TGTGCCAGCTCACCCAATACAGGGAACAATCAGCCCCAGCATTTT. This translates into CASSPNTGNNQPQHF.

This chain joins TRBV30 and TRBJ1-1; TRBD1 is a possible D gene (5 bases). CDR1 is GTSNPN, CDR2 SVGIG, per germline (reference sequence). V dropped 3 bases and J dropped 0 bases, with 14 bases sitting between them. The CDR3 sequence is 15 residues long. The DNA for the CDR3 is TGTGCCTGGAGCGACCTCAGGGAATTGAACACTGAAGCTTTCTTT. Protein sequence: CAWSDLRELNTEAFF.

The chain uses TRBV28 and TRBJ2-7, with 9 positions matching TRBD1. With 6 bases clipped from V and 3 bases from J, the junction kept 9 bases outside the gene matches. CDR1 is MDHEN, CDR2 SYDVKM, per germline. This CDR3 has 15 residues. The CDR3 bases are TGTGCCAGCAGACTACCCGGGACAGGGTACTACGAGCAGTACTTC. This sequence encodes CASRLPGTGYYEQYF.

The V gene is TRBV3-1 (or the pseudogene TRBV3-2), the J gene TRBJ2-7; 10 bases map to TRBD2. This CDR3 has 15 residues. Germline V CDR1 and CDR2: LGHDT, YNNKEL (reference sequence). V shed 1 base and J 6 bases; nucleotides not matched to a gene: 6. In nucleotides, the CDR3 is TGTGCCAGCAGCCAAGGGCTAGCGGGAGTAGGCGAGCAGTACGTC. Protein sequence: CASSQGLAGVGEQYV.

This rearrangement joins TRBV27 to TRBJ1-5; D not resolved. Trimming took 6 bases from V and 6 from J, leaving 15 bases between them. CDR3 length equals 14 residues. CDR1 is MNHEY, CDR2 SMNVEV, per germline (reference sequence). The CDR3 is CASRRGGEGQPQHF. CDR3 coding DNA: TGTGCCAGCAGAAGAGGCGGGGAGGGTCAGCCCCAGCATTTT.

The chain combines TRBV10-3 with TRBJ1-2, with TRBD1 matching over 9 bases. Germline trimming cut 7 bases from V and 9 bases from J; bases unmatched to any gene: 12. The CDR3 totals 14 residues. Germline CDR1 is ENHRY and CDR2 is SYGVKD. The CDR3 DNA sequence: TGTGCCATCAACTCACCGGGACAGGGTATAAGCTACACCTTC. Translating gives CAINSPGQGISYTF.

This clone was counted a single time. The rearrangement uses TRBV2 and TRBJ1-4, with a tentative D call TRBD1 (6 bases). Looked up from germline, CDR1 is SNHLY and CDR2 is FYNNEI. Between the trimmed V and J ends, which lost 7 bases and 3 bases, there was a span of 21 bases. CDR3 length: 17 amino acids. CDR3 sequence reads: CASNGVGGRRSNEKLFF. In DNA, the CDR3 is TGTGCCAGCAACGGGGTGGGGGGGCGCAGATCTAATGAAAAACTGTTTTTT.

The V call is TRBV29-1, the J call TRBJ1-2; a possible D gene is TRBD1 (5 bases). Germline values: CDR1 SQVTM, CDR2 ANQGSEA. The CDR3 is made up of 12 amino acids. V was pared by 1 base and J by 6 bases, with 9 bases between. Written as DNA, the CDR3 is TGCAGCGTTGAAGGCAGGGAAAATGGCTACACCTTC. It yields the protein CSVEGRENGYTF.

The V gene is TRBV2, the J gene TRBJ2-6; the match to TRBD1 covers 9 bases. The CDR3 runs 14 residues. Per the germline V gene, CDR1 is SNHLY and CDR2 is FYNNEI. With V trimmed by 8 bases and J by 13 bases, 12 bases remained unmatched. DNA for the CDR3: TGTGCCAGCGGCCCACCCCGAGGACAGGGGGTCCTGACTTTC. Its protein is CASGPPRGQGVLTF.